This T cell receptor (beta chain) comes out of a study of Ad26.COV2.S vaccination and SARS-CoV-2 variants. About the study: The COV1001 Ad26.COV2.S trial arm included the donor.

This CDR3 is built from 18 residues. CDR1 LNHDA and CDR2 SQIVND come from the germline V gene (reference sequence). V dropped 4 bases and J dropped 3; count of bases not matched to a gene: 6. As for treatment: some 19 received Ad26.COV2.S at low or high dose, single or two shots; about 5 received placebo; per-sample allocation not given. Vaccine and placebo recipients were sampled on day 63 after the first injection. Here immunoSEQ multiplex PCR was the method, and the copy in TCRdb shows in-frame clones only, minus some. This table holds 300,000 to 350,000 clones, around 85% found once. The sample was peripheral blood, taken in a trial of Ad26.COV2.S vaccine versus placebo. The V and J genes are TRBV19 and TRBJ2-4; 16 bases fit TRBD2. The TCR was taken from a person aged 18-60 years who received the Ad26.COV2.S COVID-19 vaccine or a placebo. CDR3 nucleotides: TGTGCCAGTAGTAGGGGACTAGCGGGGGGGCTGGGCAAAAACATTCAGTACTTC. This codes for CASSRGLAGGLGKNIQYF.